The following is a TCR beta chain sequence with its context. A J-beta primer mix and a sample-barcoded 5' primer were used in a second PCR of roughly 6 to 11 cycles. Every sample returned 3 million or more CDR3-containing paired-end reads. TCRdb independently ran MiXCR on the 5' RACE reads; one entry per CDR3 protein. The sample contains about 930,000 distinct CDR3 sequences, 25% to 30% of which appear only once. This sample stems from a study of blood T cells in healthy people across ages. The CDR3 has 13 residues. Germline V CDR1 and CDR2: MNHEY, SVGEGT. V was pared by 2 bases and J by 6 bases, with 11 bases between. These data were also filed under a second study, of T cells of mothers and their children. This second report adds: An overlap that was slightly higher, though non-significant, was seen in related mother-child pairs versus unrelated pairs.

The chain is built from TRBV6-2 or TRBV6-3 and TRBJ2-7; a possible D gene is TRBD1 (6 bases). The sequence was collected from a woman between 40 and 55 years old in good health. The sample consisted of blood. CDR3 DNA sequence: TGTGCCAGCAGTTACGGTGCAGGGGTCGAGCAGTACTTC. This translates into CASSYGAGVEQYF.